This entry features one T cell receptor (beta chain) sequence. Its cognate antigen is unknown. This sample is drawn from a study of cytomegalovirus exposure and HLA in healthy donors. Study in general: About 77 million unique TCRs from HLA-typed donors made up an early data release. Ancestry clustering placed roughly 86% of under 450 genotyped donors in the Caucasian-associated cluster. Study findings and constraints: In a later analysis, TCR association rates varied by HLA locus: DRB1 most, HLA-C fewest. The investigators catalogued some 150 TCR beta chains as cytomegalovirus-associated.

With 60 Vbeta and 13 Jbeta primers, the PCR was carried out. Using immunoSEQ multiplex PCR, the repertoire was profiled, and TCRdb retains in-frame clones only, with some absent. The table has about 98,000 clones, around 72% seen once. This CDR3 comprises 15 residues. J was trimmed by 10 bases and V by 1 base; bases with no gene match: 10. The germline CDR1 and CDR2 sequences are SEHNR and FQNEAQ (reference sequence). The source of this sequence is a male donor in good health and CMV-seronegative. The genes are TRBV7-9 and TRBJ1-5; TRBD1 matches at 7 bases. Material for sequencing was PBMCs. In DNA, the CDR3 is TGTGCCAGCAGCTTAGGAGGGGGCTCCAATGGACCCCAGCATTTT. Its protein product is CASSLGGGSNGPQHF.